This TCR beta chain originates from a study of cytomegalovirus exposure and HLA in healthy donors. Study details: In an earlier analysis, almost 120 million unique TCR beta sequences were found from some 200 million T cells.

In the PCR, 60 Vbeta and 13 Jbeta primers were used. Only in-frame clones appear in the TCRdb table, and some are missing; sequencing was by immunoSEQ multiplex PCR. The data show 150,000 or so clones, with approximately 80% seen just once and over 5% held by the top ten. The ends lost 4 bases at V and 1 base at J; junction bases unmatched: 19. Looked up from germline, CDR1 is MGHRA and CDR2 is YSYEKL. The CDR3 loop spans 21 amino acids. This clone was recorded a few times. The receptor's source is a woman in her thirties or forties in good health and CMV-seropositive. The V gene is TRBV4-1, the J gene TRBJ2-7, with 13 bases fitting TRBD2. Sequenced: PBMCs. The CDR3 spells CASSPFPRTSGRDARSYEQYF. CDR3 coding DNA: TGCGCCAGCAGCCCCTTCCCCCGGACTAGCGGGAGAGATGCCAGGTCCTACGAGCAGTACTTC.